This TCR beta chain emerged from a study of T cell responses to AZD1222 COVID-19 vaccine. Remarks on this clone: Its antigen is not identified.

V lost 6 bases to trimming and J lost 6 bases, with 15 bases between them. This CDR3 has 13 residues. General study results and limits: White British ancestry dominated among donors, who included more females, and clonal diversity was possibly underestimated. Nearly half of spike-specific TCRs reportedly target unmutated variant regions.

Second-dose groups at about 4 or about 12 weeks were pooled. Clones were read by immunoSEQ multiplex PCR, and TCRdb kept only the in-frame ones, dropping some. This sample carries 150,000 to 200,000 clones, approximately 90% of them seen once, and the ten largest clones take approximately 1.2%. This rearrangement joins TRBV12-3 or TRBV12-4 to TRBJ2-7; D gene ambiguous. The sample here was peripheral blood, taken 28 days after the second AZD1222 dose. The TCR originated in an adult who received the AZD1222 COVID-19 vaccine. The CDR3 bases are TGTGCCAGCAGGATTAGGGCCGGCTTCGAGCAGTACTTC. As protein: CASRIRAGFEQYF.